This T cell receptor (beta chain) was sequenced for a study of cytomegalovirus exposure and HLA in healthy donors. This clone was picked up a small number of times. Antigen specificity is unknown. Trimming took 0 bases from V and 2 from J, leaving 12 bases between them. The CDR3 length is 15 residues. Germline values: CDR1 SGHRS, CDR2 YFSETQ. Study-wide results and caveats: An ancestry cluster, one associated with Asian ancestry, reportedly showed fewer N-insertions than the 666-donor mean in a later analysis. Among TCR beta chains, those listed as cytomegalovirus-associated numbered over 150. TCR association rates varied by HLA locus in a later analysis, with DRB1 highest and HLA-C lowest. Some public TCRs appeared in many individuals, while most sequences were rare.

The PCR employed 60 Vbeta primers together with 13 Jbeta primers. The repertoire was sequenced with immunoSEQ multiplex PCR; TCRdb's copy has only in-frame clones and lacks some. Among around 180,000 clones listed, approximately 80% were seen once. The clonotype comes from a male donor in good health and CMV-seronegative. The sequenced sample was PBMCs. The chain uses TRBV5-1 and TRBJ2-7; D may be TRBD2 (6 bases). The CDR3 loop reads CASSLEGSGTYEQYF. The CDR3 region has the DNA TGCGCCAGCAGCTTGGAAGGTAGCGGAACCTACGAGCAGTACTTC.